Each of the 26 T cell receptor beta chains below was sequenced from the same sample in a study of cytomegalovirus exposure and HLA in healthy donors (dated by TCRdb to 2015 to 2018). The library was produced with the immunoSEQ multiplex PCR assay. A mixture of 60 forward primers for TCR Vbeta segments and 13 reverse primers for TCR Jbeta segments was used in the multiplex PCR. TCRdb mirrors the immuneACCESS table, restricted to in-frame sequences. Some clones are absent from its copies; in checked studies, under half trace to an unresolved V gene, and the reason for the others is unknown. Counted in this sample were some 150,000 clones; around 82% of them appeared once. In total, the top ten clones hold 5% to 7.5% of the sample. What was sequenced was PBMCs. These receptors were obtained from a woman aged 45 to 65 in good health and CMV-seropositive.

Only one count was recorded for this clone. V is TRBV5-1 and J is TRBJ2-7; maybe TRBD1 (5 bases). The germline V and J ends were trimmed by 7 bases and 4 bases, with 12 bases remaining between them. The CDR3 totals 12 residues. Germline V gene sequence: CDR1 SGHRS, CDR2 YFSETQ. The CDR3 nucleotides read TGCGCCAGCGGAATAGACAGATACGAGCAGTACTTC. Translation: CASGIDRYEQYF.

The V and J genes are TRBV10-3 and TRBJ1-6; 9 nucleotides align to TRBD1. The CDR3 covers 14 residues. Looked up from germline, CDR1 is ENHRY and CDR2 is SYGVKD. Trimming at V came to 5 bases and at J to 8 bases, leaving 4 bases not matched to a gene. Written as DNA, the CDR3 is TGTGCCATCAGTCCGGGACAGGGAGATTCACCCCTCCACTTT. This translates into CAISPGQGDSPLHF.

The rearrangement uses TRBV4-3 and TRBJ1-1, with unresolved D. The V gene lost 0 bases and the J gene lost 5 bases, with 10 bases spanning the gap. The CDR3 covers 14 residues. Germline V gene lookup returns CDR1 LGHNA and CDR2 YSLEER. The CDR3 DNA is TGCGCCAGCAGCCAAGAAATGGTTGAGACTGAAGCTTTCTTT. Protein: CASSQEMVETEAFF.

The DNA of the CDR3 is TGTGCCAGCAGTAAAAAGACAGGTTTCGCCGAGCAGTACTTC. Amino acids: CASSKKTGFAEQYF. The rearrangement joins TRBV27 to TRBJ2-7; perhaps TRBD1 as D (6 bases). CDR1 is MNHEY and CDR2 is SMNVEV in the germline V gene (reference sequence). The CDR3 covers 14 residues. Trimming stripped 5 bases from V and 6 bases from J, with 17 bases between.

The V gene is TRBV7-6, the J gene TRBJ2-7; the D gene is possibly TRBD2 (6 bases). V was cut by 1 base and J by 2 bases, with 12 bases left in between. Germline V lookup: CDR1 SGHVS, CDR2 FNYEAQ. This CDR3 comprises 15 residues. The CDR3: CASSLEAGGTYEQYF. The DNA of the CDR3 is TGTGCCAGCAGCTTAGAAGCCGGGGGAACCTACGAGCAGTACTTC.

The chain has TRBV9 and TRBJ2-2; 11 nucleotides agree with TRBD2. V lost 4 bases and J lost 3; bases outside the gene matches: 5. CDR1 SGDLS and CDR2 YYNGEE come from the germline V gene. This CDR3 is built from 16 residues. The CDR3 loop is CASSITSGGDTGELFF. DNA of the CDR3: TGTGCCAGCAGCATAACTAGCGGGGGAGACACCGGGGAGCTGTTTTTT.

The chain carries TRBV19 and TRBJ2-3; D gene unclear. The CDR3 spans 15 residues. The germline V gene encodes CDR1 LNHDA and CDR2 SQIVND (reference sequence). V lost 5 bases and J lost 3, with 15 bases in between. CDR3 sequence (DNA): TGTGCCAGTAGTCTCCGCGTGTCACGGACAGATACGCAGTATTTT. Its translation: CASSLRVSRTDTQYF.

The chain links TRBV4-2 to TRBJ2-7; D unclear. V shed 0 bases and J shed 6 bases, with 12 bases lying between them. The CDR3 loop spans 14 amino acids. Per the germline V gene, CDR1 is LGHNA and CDR2 is YNFKEQ. CDR3 nucleotides: TGTGCCAGCAGCCAAGATCGCTTTGCGCGCGAGCAGTACTTC. Its translation: CASSQDRFAREQYF.

The genes are TRBV18 and TRBJ1-4, with D possibly matching TRBD1 (6 bases). The CDR3 runs 14 residues. From germline, CDR1 is KGHSH and CDR2 LQKENI. The V end lost 2 bases, the J end lost 7 bases, and 11 bases lay between the germline ends. CDR3 loop: CASSPTGSGEKLFF. The CDR3 region has the DNA TGTGCCAGCTCACCAACAGGGTCGGGTGAAAAACTGTTTTTT. The complete variable domain, with remaining parts taken from reference TRBV18 and TRBJ1-4, reads NAGVMQNPRHLVRRRGQEARLRCSPMKGHSHVYWYRQLPEEGLKFMVYLQKENIIDESGMPKERFSAEFPKEGPSILRIQQVVRGDSAAYFCASSPTGSGEKLFFGSGTQLSVL.

V is TRBV7-9 and J is TRBJ2-5; TRBD2 might be the D (5 bases). Per germline, CDR1 SEHNR and CDR2 FQNEAQ (reference sequence). The CDR3 totals 16 residues. Trimming cost V 5 bases and J 2 bases, with 18 bases left between them. For the CDR3, the DNA is TGTGCCAGCAGCCCTGAGGCGGGCCGCAGGCAAGAGACCCAGTACTTC. Its translation: CASSPEAGRRQETQYF.

The CDR3 loop reads CASSLGFAGYQFF. The DNA for the CDR3 is TGTGCCAGCAGCTTAGGCTTCGCGGGGTACCAGTTCTTC. The rearrangement links TRBV13 to TRBJ2-1, with D possibly TRBD2 on 6 matching bases. This CDR3 has 13 amino acids. Trimming took 0 bases from V and 13 from J, leaving 13 bases between them. Per the germline V gene, CDR1 is PRHDT and CDR2 is FYEKMQ (reference sequence). Looking up the rest from reference TRBV13 and TRBJ2-1 gives the full variable domain: AAGVIQSPRHLIKEKRETATLKCYPIPRHDTVYWYQQGPGQDPQFLISFYEKMQSDKGSIPDRFSAQQFSDYHSELNMSSLELGDSALYFCASSLGFAGYQFFGPGTRLTVL.

This clone appeared a few times. The chain employs TRBV30 and TRBJ2-2; D is perhaps TRBD2 (6 bases). The CDR3 is made up of 15 amino acids. CDR1 and CDR2 (germline): GTSNPN, SVGIG (reference sequence). Trimming removed 3 bases from V and 1 base from J, with 12 bases in between. CDR3 sequence: CAWRGLGGNTGELFF. As DNA, the CDR3 is TGTGCCTGGAGGGGTCTCGGGGGGAACACCGGGGAGCTGTTTTTT. Based on the CDR3 plus reference TRBV30 and TRBJ2-2, the full variable domain is SQTIHQWPATLVQPVGSPLSLECTVEGTSNPNLYWYRQAAGRGLQLLFYSVGIGQISSEVPQNLSASRPQDRQFILSSKKLLLSDSGFYLCAWRGLGGNTGELFFGEGSRLTVL.

The chain links TRBV5-1 to TRBJ2-3; 12 bases match TRBD2. Germline V gene lookup returns CDR1 SGHRS and CDR2 YFSETQ. Unmatched junction bases numbered 8, after V lost 0 bases and J lost 3 bases. CDR3 size: 18 residues. This CDR3 is CASSLGTGTSGQTDTQYF. The CDR3, as DNA: TGCGCCAGCAGCTTGGGTACCGGGACTAGCGGGCAAACAGATACGCAGTATTTT. Looking up the rest from reference TRBV5-1 and TRBJ2-3 gives the full variable domain: KAGVTQTPRYLIKTRGQQVTLSCSPISGHRSVSWYQQTPGQGLQFLFEYFSETQRNKGNFPGRFSGRQFSNSRSEMNVSTLELGDSALYLCASSLGTGTSGQTDTQYFGPGTRLTVL.

The rearrangement joins TRBV6-6 to TRBJ1-4; 9 nucleotides agree with TRBD1. The CDR3 extends over 15 amino acids. Losses at the gene ends were 6 bases for V and 4 bases for J; bases not matched to a gene: 6. The germline V gene encodes CDR1 MNHNY and CDR2 SVGAGI (reference sequence). CDR3: CASRQGARGNEKLFF. The CDR3 DNA reads TGTGCCAGCAGACAGGGGGCGCGGGGTAATGAAAAACTGTTTTTT.

The chain couples TRBV4-1 to TRBJ2-3; D gene uncertain. Germline loops: CDR1 MGHRA, CDR2 YSYEKL. The CDR3 contains 15 residues. Between the trimmed V and J ends, which lost 1 base and 6 bases, there was a span of 14 bases. This CDR3 reads CASSQVGRQADTQYF. Written as DNA, the CDR3 is TGCGCCAGCAGCCAAGTTGGCAGGCAGGCGGATACGCAGTATTTT.

This chain links TRBV6-5 with TRBJ2-1; D is unclear. The CDR3 extends over 11 amino acids. Germline V gene data show CDR1 as MNHEY and CDR2 as SVGAGI. The V end lost 7 bases, the J end lost 3 bases, and 4 bases lay between the germline ends. The CDR3 DNA follows: TGTGCCAGCACCCTCTACAATGAGCAGTTCTTC. It encodes CASTLYNEQFF.

In this sample, this clone turned up once. The chain links TRBV19 to TRBJ1-2, with D perhaps TRBD1 (6 bases). V lost 0 bases and J lost 8, with 13 bases in between. The CDR3 contains 14 residues. CDR1 is LNHDA and CDR2 is SQIVND in the germline V gene (reference sequence). The chain's CDR3 is CASSIDGGGGGYTF. The CDR3 nucleotides read TGTGCCAGTAGTATAGACGGCGGGGGCGGCGGCTACACCTTC.

CDR3 in amino acids: CASSLRGGGEQFF. The CDR3 DNA sequence: TGTGCCAGCAGCTTACGGGGAGGGGGTGAGCAGTTCTTC. V usage is TRBV13 and J usage is TRBJ2-1; tentative D call: TRBD2 (7 bases). Germline V CDR1 and CDR2: PRHDT, FYEKMQ (reference sequence). Trimming left V 2 bases short and J 9 bases short, with 11 bases between. This CDR3 is built from 13 residues.

V usage is TRBV2 and J usage is TRBJ2-3; TRBD2 agrees at 10 bases. V shed 9 bases, J shed 1 base, and the junction held 10 bases outside the gene matches. Germline CDR1 and CDR2: SNHLY and FYNNEI. The CDR3 sequence is 16 residues long. CDR3: CASKQAGGLGTDTQYF. The CDR3 region has the DNA TGTGCCAGTAAGCAAGCGGGGGGGCTTGGCACAGATACGCAGTATTTT.

A note on this clone: One junction end does not reproduce the germline sequence, and a read error may be involved. The J gene is TRBJ1-2, the V gene TRBV7-9; tentatively, D is TRBD1 (5 bases). Germline V gene data show CDR1 as SEHNR and CDR2 as FQNEAQ (reference sequence). CDR3 size: 15 residues. The CDR3 DNA reads as TGTTCCAGCAGCTTAAAGGGGACTCTTAGCTATGGCTACACCTTC. It yields the protein CSSSLKGTLSYGYTF.

V is TRBV7-3 and J is TRBJ2-1, with D tentatively TRBD2 (7 bases). Germline V CDR1 and CDR2: SGHTA, FQGTGA. The CDR3 contains 16 residues. V lost 2 bases and J lost 4, with 15 bases in between. CDR3 nucleotides: TGTGCCAGCAGCTTAGTAGGTGGGGGGGCTTACAATGAGCAGTTCTTC. Amino acids: CASSLVGGGAYNEQFF.

V and J are TRBV6-1 and TRBJ2-5; D remains unclear. Germline CDR1 is MNHNS and CDR2 is SASEGT. V was pared by 1 base and J by 11 bases, with 11 bases between. The CDR3 has 12 amino acids. The CDR3 loop reads CASSEGRSQQYF. In DNA, the CDR3 is TGTGCCAGCAGTGAAGGCCGTTCGCAGCAGTACTTC.

About this clone: The junction departs from the called germline gene at one end, perhaps through a read error. This chain uses TRBV7-9 with TRBJ1-2; D is unresolved. Germline CDR1 SEHNR, CDR2 FQNEAQ (reference sequence). The CDR3 is 12 amino acids. The CDR3 DNA follows: TGTTCCAGCAGCCCATTAGCTTTCTCTTTCTCCTTC. Its translation: CSSSPLAFSFSF.

The gene calls are TRBV11-2 and TRBJ1-1; possible D gene TRBD1, 5 bases. Trimming pared 1 base from V and 5 bases from J, leaving 8 bases between. The germline gives CDR1 SGHAT, CDR2 FQNNGV. CDR3 size: 13 residues. The CDR3 DNA reads TGTGCCAGCAGCTTAGGGGCAGGGACTGAAGCTTTCTTT. This gives the protein CASSLGAGTEAFF. Complete variable domain (other parts from reference TRBV11-2 and TRBJ1-1): EAGVAQSPRYKIIEKRQSVAFWCNPISGHATLYWYQQILGQGPKLLIQFQNNGVVDDSQLPKDRFSAERLKGVDSTLKIQPAKLEDSAVYLCASSLGAGTEAFFGQGTRLTVV.

This rearrangement joins TRBV2 to TRBJ2-7, with 10 bases lining up with TRBD1. Trimming at V came to 7 bases and at J to 6 bases, leaving 6 bases not matched to a gene. The length of the CDR3 is 13 residues. Germline lookup yields CDR1 SNHLY and CDR2 FYNNEI. CDR3 nucleotide sequence: TGTGCCAGCACCGGACAGGGGGTAGGCGAGCAGTACTTC. Residues: CASTGQGVGEQYF.

This chain uses TRBV19 with TRBJ2-2, with D perhaps TRBD2 (6 bases). This CDR3 contains 12 residues. Germline V CDR1 and CDR2: LNHDA, SQIVND (reference sequence). Trimming shortened V by 6 bases and J by 6 bases, and 8 bases separated the two germline ends. This chain's CDR3 is CASRSSAGELFF. The CDR3 region has the DNA TGTGCCAGTAGATCTAGCGCCGGGGAGCTGTTTTTT.